The T cell receptor beta chain under discussion was sequenced for a study of CD8+ T cells in alopecia areata. On the study more broadly: Twice a day, 5 to 10 mg of oral tofacitinib was administered to treated patients. Tofacitinib ran for 6 to 18 months before 6 months off drug. Study-wide results and caveats: Tofacitinib produced a significant decrease in scalp clonality and in expanded CD8+ clones among the top 100.

In each case, RNA was isolated and then reverse transcribed into cDNA as the sequencing template. Here immunoSEQ multiplex PCR was the method, and the copy in TCRdb shows in-frame clones only, minus some. The sample lists under 150,000 clones; around 60% were seen once. This CDR3 is built from 16 residues. Germline V gives CDR1 SNHLY, CDR2 FYNNEI. The V end lost 7 bases, the J end lost 1 base, and 18 bases lay between the germline ends. Described treatment: oral pan-JAK inhibitor, 5-10 mg twice daily. Patients with alopecia areata provided lesional scalp punch biopsies as well as peripheral blood. Worth noting for this clone: Its antigen is not identified.

The V gene is TRBV2, the J gene TRBJ2-3, with D possibly being TRBD1 (5 bases). Sequencing used CD4+ T cells sorted from blood, obtained at week 4, from a patient treated with tofacitinib. The sequence derives from a human donor with alopecia areata. The DNA of the CDR3 is TGTGCCAGCAAAACCCGACAGTGGCTTGGCACAGATACGCAGTATTTT. Encoded protein: CASKTRQWLGTDTQYF.